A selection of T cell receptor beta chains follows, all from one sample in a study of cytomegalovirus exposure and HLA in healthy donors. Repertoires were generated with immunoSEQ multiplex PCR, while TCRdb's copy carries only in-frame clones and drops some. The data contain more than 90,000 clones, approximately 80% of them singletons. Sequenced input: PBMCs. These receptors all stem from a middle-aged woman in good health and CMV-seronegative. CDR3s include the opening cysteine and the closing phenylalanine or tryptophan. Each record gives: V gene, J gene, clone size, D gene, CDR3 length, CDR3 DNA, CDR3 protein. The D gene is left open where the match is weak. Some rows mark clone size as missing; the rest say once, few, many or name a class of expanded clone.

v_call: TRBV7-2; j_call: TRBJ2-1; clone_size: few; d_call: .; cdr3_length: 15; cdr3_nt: TGTGCCAGCAGCTTAGCGCGCGGGCTATACAATGAGCAGTTCTTC; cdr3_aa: CASSLARGLYNEQFF
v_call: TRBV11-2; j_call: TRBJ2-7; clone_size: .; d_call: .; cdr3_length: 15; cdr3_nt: TGTGCCAGCAGCTTAGAAACCGGGAAAGCCTACGAGCAGTACTTC; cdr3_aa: CASSLETGKAYEQYF
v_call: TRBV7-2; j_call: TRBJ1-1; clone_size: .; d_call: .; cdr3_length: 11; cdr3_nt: TGTGCCAGCAGCCCCAGTACTGAAGCTTTCTTT; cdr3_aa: CASSPSTEAFF
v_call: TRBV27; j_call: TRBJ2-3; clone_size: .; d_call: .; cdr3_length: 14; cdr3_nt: TGTGCCAGCAGTCCCACAGGGTACACAGATACGCAGTATTTT; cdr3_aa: CASSPTGYTDTQYF
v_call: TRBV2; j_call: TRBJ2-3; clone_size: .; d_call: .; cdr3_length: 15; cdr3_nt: TGTGCCAGCAGTGGGGACATTCTGAGCACAGATACGCAGTATTTT; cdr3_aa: CASSGDILSTDTQYF
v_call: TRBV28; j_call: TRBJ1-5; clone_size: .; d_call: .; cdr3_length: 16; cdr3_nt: TGTGCCAGCACCATGGGGGGGGCGTGGAGCAATCAGCCCCAGCATTTT; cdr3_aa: CASTMGGAWSNQPQHF
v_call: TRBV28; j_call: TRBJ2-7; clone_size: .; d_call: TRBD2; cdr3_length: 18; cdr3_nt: TGTGCCAGCAGCTTTCTTGCCGGGACTAGCGGGAGCTCCTACGAGCAGTACTTC; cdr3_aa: CASSFLAGTSGSSYEQYF
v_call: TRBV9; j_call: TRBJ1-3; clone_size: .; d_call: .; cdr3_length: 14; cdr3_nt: TGTGCCAGCAGCGTAGAAGGGGTCGGAAACACCATATATTTT; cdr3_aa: CASSVEGVGNTIYF
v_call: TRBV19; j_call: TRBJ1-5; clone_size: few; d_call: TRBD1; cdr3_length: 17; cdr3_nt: TGTGCCACGAGGGTGACAGGGGGAGTTTATAGCAATCAGCCCCAGCATTTT; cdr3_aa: CATRVTGGVYSNQPQHF
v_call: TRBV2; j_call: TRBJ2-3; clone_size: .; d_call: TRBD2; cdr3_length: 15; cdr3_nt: TGTGCCAGCAGTCCGACTAGCGGGAGTGCAGATACGCAGTATTTT; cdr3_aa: CASSPTSGSADTQYF
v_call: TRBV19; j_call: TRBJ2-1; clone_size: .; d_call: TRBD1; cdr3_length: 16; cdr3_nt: TGTGCCAGTAGTATGGGGCCAGGGGGACCCTACAATGAGCAGTTCTTC; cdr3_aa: CASSMGPGGPYNEQFF
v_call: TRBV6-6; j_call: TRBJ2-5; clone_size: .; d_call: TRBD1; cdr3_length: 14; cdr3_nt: TGTGCCAGCAGTTACGCAGGGGGCTTTGAGACCCAGTACTTC; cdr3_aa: CASSYAGGFETQYF
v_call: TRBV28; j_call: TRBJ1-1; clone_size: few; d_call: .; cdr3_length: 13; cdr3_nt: TGTGCCAGCAGTGGACAGATATACACTGAAGCTTTCTTT; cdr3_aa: CASSGQIYTEAFF
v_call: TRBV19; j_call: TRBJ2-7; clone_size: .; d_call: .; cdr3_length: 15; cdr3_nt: TGTGCCAGTAGTATAGCCCCCCGGGACTCCTACGAGCAGTACTTC; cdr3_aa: CASSIAPRDSYEQYF
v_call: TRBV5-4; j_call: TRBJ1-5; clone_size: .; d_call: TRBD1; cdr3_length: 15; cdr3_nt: TGTGCCAGCAGCTTGGGACAGGGACGAAATCAGCCCCAGCATTTT; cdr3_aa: CASSLGQGRNQPQHF
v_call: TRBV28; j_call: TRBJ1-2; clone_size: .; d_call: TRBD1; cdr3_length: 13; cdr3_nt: TGTGCCAGCGGCACAGGGGGGTACTATGGCTACACCTTC; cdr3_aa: CASGTGGYYGYTF
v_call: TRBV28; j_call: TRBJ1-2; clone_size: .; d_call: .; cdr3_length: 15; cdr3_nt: TGTGCCAGCAGCACCGGGACTCCCGGGGGGTATGGCTACACCTTC; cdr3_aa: CASSTGTPGGYGYTF
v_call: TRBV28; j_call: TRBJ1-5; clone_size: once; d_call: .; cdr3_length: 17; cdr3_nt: TGTGCCAGCACTTTCGGACACAAAAAGTTGAGCAATCAGCCCCAGCATTTT; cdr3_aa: CASTFGHKKLSNQPQHF
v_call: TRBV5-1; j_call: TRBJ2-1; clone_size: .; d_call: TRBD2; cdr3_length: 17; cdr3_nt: TGCGCCAGCAGCTTAGCCTCGACTAGCGGGCTTCGCAATGAGCAGTTCTTC; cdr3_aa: CASSLASTSGLRNEQFF
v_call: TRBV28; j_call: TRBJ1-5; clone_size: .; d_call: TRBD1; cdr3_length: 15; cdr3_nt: TGTGCCAGCAGTACAGGGGTCGGTCGCAATCAGCCCCAGCATTTT; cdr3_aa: CASSTGVGRNQPQHF